This T cell receptor beta chain came from a study of blood T cell repertoires in COVID-19. The table came from immunoSEQ multiplex PCR; TCRdb's copy has only in-frame clones and leaves some out. The table includes roughly 200,000 clones, 80% to 85% detected once. The junction had 5 bases not matched to a gene; V was cut back by 1 base and J by 7 bases. The CDR3 spans 15 residues. Looked up from germline, CDR1 is SNHLY and CDR2 is FYNNEI. The gene calls are TRBV2 and TRBJ2-2; the match to TRBD2 covers 8 bases. The sequence was collected from a man aged 45-65 years with active or convalescent COVID-19. Sequenced input: peripheral blood. The CDR3, as DNA: TGTGCCAGCAGTGAAGTGGGACTAGGGGGCGGGGAGCTGTTTTTT. Translated: CASSEVGLGGGELFF.